There are a few counts of the clone carrying this TCR beta chain. Its antigen is not known. The sample comes from a study of post-analysis software for immune sequencing data. About the research overall: As for disease course, relapsing-remitting, secondary progressive and progressive-relapsing multiple sclerosis were all included.

Germline lookup yields CDR1 MDHEN and CDR2 SYDVKM. The CDR3 covers 15 residues. Study observations and caveats: Compared with controls, patients had more of 4 or 5 TRBV segments, including TRBV5-6, TRBV5-1 and TRBV20-1. Compared against controls, patients with multiple sclerosis displayed significantly lower normalized Chao1 diversity.

cDNA libraries for TCR beta contained unique molecular identifiers. cDNA molecules numbering 450,000 to 650,000 came from approximately 1 to 10 million T cells. Each CDR3 protein is one row after TCRdb ran MiXCR on the PCR reads. The top ten clones hold 3% to 3.5% of a sample with around 190,000 distinct CDR3 sequences, over 25% of them seen once. Sequencing was performed on blood. The sequence derives from a girl between 2 and 17 years old with multiple sclerosis. The chain links TRBV28 to TRBJ2-4, with a weak D call TRBD1 (6 bases). The assigned J gene may be wrong: the sequence end matches TRBJ2-7 better. The CDR3 DNA follows: TGTGCCAGCAGTTTACTGAGGGCAGGGGTCAACGAGCAGTACTTC. Translating it yields CASSLLRAGVNEQYF.